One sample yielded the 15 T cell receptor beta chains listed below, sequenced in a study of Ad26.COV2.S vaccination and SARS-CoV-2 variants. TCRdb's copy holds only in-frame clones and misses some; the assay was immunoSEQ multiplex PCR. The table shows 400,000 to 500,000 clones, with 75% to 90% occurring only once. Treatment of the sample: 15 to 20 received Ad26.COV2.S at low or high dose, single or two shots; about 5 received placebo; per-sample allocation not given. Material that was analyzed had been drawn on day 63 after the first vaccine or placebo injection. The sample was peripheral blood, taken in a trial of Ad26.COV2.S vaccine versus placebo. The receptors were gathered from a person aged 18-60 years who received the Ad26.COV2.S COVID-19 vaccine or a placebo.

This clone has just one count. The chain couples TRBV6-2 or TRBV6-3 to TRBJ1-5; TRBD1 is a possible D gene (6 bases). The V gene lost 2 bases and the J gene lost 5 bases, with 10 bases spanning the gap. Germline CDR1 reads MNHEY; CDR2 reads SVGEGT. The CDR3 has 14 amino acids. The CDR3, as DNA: TGTGCCAGCAGTTACGGGGGGGCTTATCAGCCCCAGCATTTT. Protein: CASSYGGAYQPQHF.

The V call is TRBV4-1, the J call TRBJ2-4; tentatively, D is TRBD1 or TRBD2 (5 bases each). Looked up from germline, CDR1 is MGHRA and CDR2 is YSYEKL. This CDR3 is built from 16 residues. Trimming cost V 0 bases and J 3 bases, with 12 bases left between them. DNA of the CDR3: TGCGCCAGCAGCCAAGAGCCGGTGAGGGGCAAAAACATTCAGTACTTC. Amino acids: CASSQEPVRGKNIQYF.

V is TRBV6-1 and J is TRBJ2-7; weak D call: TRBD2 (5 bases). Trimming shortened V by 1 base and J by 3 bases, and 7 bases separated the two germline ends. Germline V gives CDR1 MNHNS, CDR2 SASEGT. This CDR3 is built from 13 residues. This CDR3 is CASSEEGGYEQYF. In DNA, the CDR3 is TGTGCCAGCAGTGAAGAAGGAGGCTACGAGCAGTACTTC.

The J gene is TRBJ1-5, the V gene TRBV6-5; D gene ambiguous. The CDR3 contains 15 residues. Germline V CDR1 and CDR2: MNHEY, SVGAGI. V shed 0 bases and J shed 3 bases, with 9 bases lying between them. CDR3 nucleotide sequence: TGTGCCAGCAGTTACTCGTATGGAACCAATCAGCCCCAGCATTTT. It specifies CASSYSYGTNQPQHF.

The CDR3 region has the DNA TGTGCCAGCAGTGGGGAATATCAGCCCCAGCATTTT. It encodes CASSGEYQPQHF. This sequence joins TRBV2 and TRBJ1-5, with D unclear. The germline V gene encodes CDR1 SNHLY and CDR2 FYNNEI. The CDR3 runs to 12 residues. Trimming cost V 4 bases and J 5 bases, with 6 bases left between them.

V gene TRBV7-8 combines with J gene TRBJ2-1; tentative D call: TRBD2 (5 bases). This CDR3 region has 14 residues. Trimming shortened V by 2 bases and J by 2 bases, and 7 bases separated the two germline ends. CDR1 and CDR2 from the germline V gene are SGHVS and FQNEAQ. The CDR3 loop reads CASSLQLAYNEQFF. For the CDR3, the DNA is TGTGCCAGCAGCTTACAACTAGCCTACAATGAGCAGTTCTTC.

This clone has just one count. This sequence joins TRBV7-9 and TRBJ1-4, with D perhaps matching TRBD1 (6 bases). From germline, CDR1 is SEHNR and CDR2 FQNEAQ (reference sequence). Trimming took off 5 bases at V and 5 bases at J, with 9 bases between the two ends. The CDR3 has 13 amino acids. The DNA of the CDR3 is TGTGCCAGCAGCCGTGGGACAAATGAAAAACTGTTTTTT. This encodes CASSRGTNEKLFF. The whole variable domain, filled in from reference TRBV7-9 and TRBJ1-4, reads DTGVSQNPRHKITKRGQNVTFRCDPISEHNRLYWYRQTLGQGPEFLTYFQNEAQLEKSRLLSDRFSAERPKGSFSTLEIQRTEQGDSAMYLCASSRGTNEKLFFGSGTQLSVL.

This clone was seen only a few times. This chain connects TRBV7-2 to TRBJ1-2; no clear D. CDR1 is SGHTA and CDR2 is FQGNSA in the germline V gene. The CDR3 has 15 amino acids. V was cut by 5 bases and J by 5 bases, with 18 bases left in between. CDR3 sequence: CASSRPPGNVYGYTF. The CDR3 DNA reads TGTGCCAGCAGCCGCCCCCCTGGCAACGTATATGGCTACACCTTC.

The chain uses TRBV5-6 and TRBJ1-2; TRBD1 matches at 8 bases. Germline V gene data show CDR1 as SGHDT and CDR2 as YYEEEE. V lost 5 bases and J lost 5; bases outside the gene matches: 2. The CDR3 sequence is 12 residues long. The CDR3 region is CASSRQGYGYTF. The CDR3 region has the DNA TGTGCCAGCAGTCGACAGGGGTATGGCTACACCTTC.

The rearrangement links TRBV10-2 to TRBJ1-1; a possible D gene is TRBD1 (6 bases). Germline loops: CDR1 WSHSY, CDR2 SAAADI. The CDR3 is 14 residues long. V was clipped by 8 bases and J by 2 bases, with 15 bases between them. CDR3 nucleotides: TGCGCCAGCCTGTGGAGGGGGATTAACACTGAAGCTTTCTTT. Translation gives CASLWRGINTEAFF.

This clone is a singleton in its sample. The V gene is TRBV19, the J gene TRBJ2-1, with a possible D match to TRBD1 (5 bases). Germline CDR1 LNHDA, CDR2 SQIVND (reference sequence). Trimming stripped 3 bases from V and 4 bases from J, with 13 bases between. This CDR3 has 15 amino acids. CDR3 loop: CASSIDSGAYNEQFF. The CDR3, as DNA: TGTGCCAGTAGTATTGACTCTGGGGCGTACAATGAGCAGTTCTTC.

The CDR3 loop reads CASSRGLGFSGELFF. The CDR3 DNA reads TGCGCCAGCAGCCGGGGACTAGGCTTTTCCGGGGAGCTGTTTTTT. The chain joins TRBV4-3 to TRBJ2-2; 8 nucleotides line up with TRBD2. The CDR3 extends over 15 amino acids. With V trimmed by 4 bases and J by 6 bases, 7 bases remained unmatched. Germline V lookup: CDR1 LGHNA, CDR2 YSLEER.

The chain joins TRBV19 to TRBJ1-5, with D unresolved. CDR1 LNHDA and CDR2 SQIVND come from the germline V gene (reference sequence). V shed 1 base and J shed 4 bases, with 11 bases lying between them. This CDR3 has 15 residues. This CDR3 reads CASSIVGGRNQPQHF. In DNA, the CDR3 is TGTGCCAGTAGTATAGTTGGAGGACGGAATCAGCCCCAGCATTTT.

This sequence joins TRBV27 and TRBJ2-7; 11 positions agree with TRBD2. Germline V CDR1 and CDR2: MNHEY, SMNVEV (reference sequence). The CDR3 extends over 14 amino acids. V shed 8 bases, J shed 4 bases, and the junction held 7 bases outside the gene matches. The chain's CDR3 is CASSPLAGGYEQYF. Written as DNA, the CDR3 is TGTGCCAGCTCCCCCCTAGCGGGGGGTTACGAGCAGTACTTC.

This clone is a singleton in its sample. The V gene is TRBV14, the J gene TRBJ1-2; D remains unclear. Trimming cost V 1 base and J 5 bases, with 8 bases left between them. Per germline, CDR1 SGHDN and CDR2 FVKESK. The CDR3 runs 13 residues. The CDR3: CASSQGQVYGYTF. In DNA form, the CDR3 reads TGTGCCAGCAGCCAAGGGCAGGTATATGGCTACACCTTC.